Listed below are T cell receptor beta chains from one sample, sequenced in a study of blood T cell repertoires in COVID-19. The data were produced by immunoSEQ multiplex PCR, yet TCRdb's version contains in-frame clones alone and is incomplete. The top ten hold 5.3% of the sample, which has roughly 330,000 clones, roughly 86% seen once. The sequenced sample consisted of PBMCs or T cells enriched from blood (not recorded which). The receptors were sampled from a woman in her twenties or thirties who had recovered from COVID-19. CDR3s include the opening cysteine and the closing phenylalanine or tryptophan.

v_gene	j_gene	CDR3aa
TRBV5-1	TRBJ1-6	CASSPDRVGYNSPLHF
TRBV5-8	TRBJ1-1	CASSLTGARLEAFF
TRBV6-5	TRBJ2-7	CASRLTTSGDEQYF
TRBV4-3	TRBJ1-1	CASSQDIGATEAFF
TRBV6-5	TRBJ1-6	CASSPTGFNNSPLHF
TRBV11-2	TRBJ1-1	CASSPDRATEAFF
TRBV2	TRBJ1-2	CASEPGQRDYGYTF
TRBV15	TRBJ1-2	CATSRAGLEGRGYGYTF
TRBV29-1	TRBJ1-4	CSAAGGADEKLFF
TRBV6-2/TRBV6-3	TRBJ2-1	CASSYSGRGGRNEQFF
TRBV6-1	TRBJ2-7	CASSPGVPTYEQYF
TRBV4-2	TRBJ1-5	CASSQEGQARTQHF
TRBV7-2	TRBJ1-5	CASSFGTGGLSPQHF
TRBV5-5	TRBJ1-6	CASSRILTGTDNSPLHF
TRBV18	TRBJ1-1	CASSPFDGTLNTEAFF
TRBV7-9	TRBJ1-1	CASSPTGGAFF
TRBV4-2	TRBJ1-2	CASSQEGQGFNYGYTF
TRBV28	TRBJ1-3	CASSLQLSGNTIYF
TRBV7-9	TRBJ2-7	CASSPVGGIEAYEQYF
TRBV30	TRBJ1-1	CAWSGVSMNTEAFF
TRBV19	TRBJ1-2	CASKTGVYGYTF
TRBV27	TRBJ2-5	CASSLSYWETQYF
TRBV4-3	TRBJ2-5	CASSQEQGETQYF
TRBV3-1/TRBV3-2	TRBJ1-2	CASSQEGLGQLGYTF
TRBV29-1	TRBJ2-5	CSVLDTGGGFEETQYF